The clone carrying this T cell receptor (beta chain) was counted once. This sample is part of a study of memory CD4+ T cells and cytomegalovirus serostatus. Assay: immunoSEQ multiplex PCR; the TCRdb copy retains only in-frame clones and omits some. Of nearly 60,000 clones listed, about 81% were seen once; the top ten hold 0.8% to 1.2%. Single viable CD3+CD4+CD8-CD45RO+ cells were sorted as the memory CD4+ T cells. This receptor was obtained from an adult in good health and CMV-seronegative. Material for sequencing was memory CD4+ T cells from blood.

This chain's CDR3 is CASSQDYNQPQHF. The DNA for the CDR3 is TGCGCCAGCAGCCAAGATTACAATCAGCCCCAGCATTTT. J is TRBJ1-5 and V is TRBV4-1; D gene ambiguous. The CDR3 loop spans 13 amino acids. Trimming shortened V by 0 bases and J by 3 bases, and 3 bases separated the two germline ends. CDR1 and CDR2 from the germline V gene are MGHRA and YSYEKL.